Listed below are T cell receptor beta chains from one sample, sequenced in a study of CD8 T cells in Susac syndrome. TCRdb re-called the immunoSEQ multiplex PCR reads with MiXCR, one entry per CDR3 protein. Counted here are around 300,000 distinct CDR3 sequences, about 92% occurring once; the ten biggest clones make up roughly 0.064%. The sequenced sample consisted of CD4+ T cells from PBMCs. The receptors here all came from a human donor with multiple sclerosis. Each CDR3 is given without its conserved first and last residue. The order of the fields is V gene, clone size, D gene, J gene, CDR3 protein. A D gene is named only where the DNA matches it firmly. The size entry is marked missing in some rows and otherwise reads once, few, many or a size class.

>TRBV12-3/TRBV12-4|.|.|TRBJ2-2
ASSLAGWTGELF
>TRBV2|.|TRBD1|TRBJ1-1
ASIGTEVLTEAF
>TRBV5-1|.|.|TRBJ2-3
ASTRDFRTDTQY
>TRBV30|.|TRBD1|TRBJ2-4
AWSVNRGLAKNIQY
>TRBV15|once|TRBD1|TRBJ2-3
ATSRGLTGPGSDTQY
>TRBV5-4|.|TRBD1|TRBJ1-2
ASRSRDSASYGYT
>TRBV6-6|.|TRBD2|TRBJ2-5
ASRGLALETQY
>TRBV7-9|.|TRBD1|TRBJ1-2
ASSSRQRDRVGGYT
>TRBV6-6|.|.|TRBJ1-1
ASHAGGTRNTEAF
>TRBV3-1|.|TRBD2|TRBJ2-1
ASSQDASGGDNEQF
>TRBV7-2|.|TRBD2|TRBJ2-3
ASSLMGGGTTDTQY
>TRBV3-1|.|.|TRBJ2-5
ASSPGPQETQY
>TRBV24-1|.|.|TRBJ2-4
ATSDFDAKGGSIQY
>TRBV28|.|TRBD1|TRBJ2-1
ASSSRTGSINNEQF
>TRBV29-1|.|TRBD1|TRBJ2-3
SASTGTGTQY
>TRBV7-9|.|TRBD1|TRBJ1-1
AVHLMSTDREVSEAF
>TRBV20-1|.|.|TRBJ1-2
SARAGPYGYT
>TRBV3-1|.|.|TRBJ1-5
ASSQGRGDNQPQH
>TRBV9|.|.|TRBJ1-1
ASSAQGRATEAF
>TRBV7-6|.|.|TRBJ1-2
ASSQIRGDGYT
>TRBV3-1|.|.|TRBJ2-7
ASSQFLGTYEQY
>TRBV29-1|.|.|TRBJ2-3
SVVGHYRTDTQY
>TRBV29-1|.|.|TRBJ2-3
SAGGGRDTDTQY
>TRBV5-6|.|.|TRBJ2-5
ASSLAASQY
>TRBV4-3|once|.|TRBJ2-5
ASSLKIRETQY
>TRBV12-3/TRBV12-4|.|.|TRBJ1-6
ASSLGNNSPLH
>TRBV5-6|.|.|TRBJ2-5
ATSFQGETQY
>TRBV20-1|.|TRBD2|TRBJ2-5
SAGSGGSGQETQY
>TRBV9|.|.|TRBJ2-4
ASSAGANRAWNIQY
>TRBV20-1|.|TRBD1|TRBJ1-2
SARDATRGPSGGYT
>TRBV5-1|.|TRBD2|TRBJ2-1
ASSSPATSGGYNEQF
>TRBV12-3/TRBV12-4|.|.|TRBJ2-3
ASSFRPLPDTQY
>TRBV20-1|.|TRBD1|TRBJ1-5
SARELWTGSQPQH
>TRBV7-2|.|TRBD2|TRBJ2-6
ASRTYPSSGAGANVLT
>TRBV27|.|.|TRBJ2-5
ASSTHPGGRGRETQY
>TRBV9|.|TRBD1|TRBJ1-1
ASSMSGQGLTEAF
>TRBV5-1|once|.|TRBJ2-1
ASSFRVQGPLNEQF
>TRBV5-6|.|.|TRBJ1-3
ASSSPTGSGNTIY
>TRBV12-3/TRBV12-4|.|TRBD1|TRBJ1-5
ASRTGGEQPQH
>TRBV6-2/TRBV6-3|once|TRBD1|TRBJ2-5
ATGTGQVTQY
>TRBV29-1|once|TRBD1|TRBJ1-1
SVNRGLNTEAF
>TRBV29-1|.|.|TRBJ2-1
SSRWDEQF
>TRBV11-2|once|.|TRBJ2-1
ASSLFGSDTNEQF
>TRBV29-1|.|.|TRBJ1-1
SGWGGDTEAF
>TRBV19|.|.|TRBJ2-2
ASSIQGTFGELF
>TRBV7-2|.|.|TRBJ2-5
ASSQTGMGETQY
>TRBV7-3|.|.|TRBJ1-2
ASSFSGTYGYT
>TRBV10-3|once|.|TRBJ1-1
AISGNGVKTEAF
>TRBV30|.|TRBD1|TRBJ2-1
AWNRDRVYNEQF
>TRBV27|.|.|TRBJ2-4
ASSPPPGAGKNIQY
>TRBV19|once|.|TRBJ1-1
ASSIHTEAF
>TRBV28|.|TRBD2|TRBJ2-3
ASSSYSGVVSTDTQY
>TRBV20-1|.|.|TRBJ2-5
SARDRARAGETQY
>TRBV19|.|TRBD1|TRBJ1-5
ASTRAGQGFQPQH
>TRBV12-3/TRBV12-4|.|TRBD2|TRBJ2-1
ASSLAGDPYNEQF
>TRBV20-1|.|TRBD2|TRBJ2-3
SARDSGGALDTQY
>TRBV5-1|.|TRBD1|TRBJ1-1
ASSLGTAGAF
>TRBV4-3|.|TRBD2|TRBJ2-1
ASSQTSGRASPYNEQF
>TRBV24-1|.|TRBD2|TRBJ2-1
ATSDPRVGLTDNEQF
>TRBV7-2|.|TRBD2|TRBJ2-1
ASTRTSYYNEQF